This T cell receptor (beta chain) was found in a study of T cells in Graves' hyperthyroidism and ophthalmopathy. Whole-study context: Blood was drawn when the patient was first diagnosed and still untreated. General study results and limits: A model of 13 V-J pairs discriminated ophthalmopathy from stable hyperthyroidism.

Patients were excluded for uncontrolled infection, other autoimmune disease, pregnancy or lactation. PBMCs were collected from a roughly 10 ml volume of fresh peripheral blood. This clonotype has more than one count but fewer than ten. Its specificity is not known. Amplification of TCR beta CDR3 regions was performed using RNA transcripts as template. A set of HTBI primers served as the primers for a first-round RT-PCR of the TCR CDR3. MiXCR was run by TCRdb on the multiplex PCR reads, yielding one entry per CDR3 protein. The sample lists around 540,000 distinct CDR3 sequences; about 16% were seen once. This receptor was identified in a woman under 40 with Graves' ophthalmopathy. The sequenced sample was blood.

CDR3 in DNA: TGTGCCAGCAGTTTATTGGGCGGGTCCCTCTACGAGCAGTACTTC. Amino acids: CASSLLGGSLYEQYF. The V and J genes are TRBV12-3 or TRBV12-4 and TRBJ2-7, with D possibly matching TRBD2 (5 bases). V shed 2 bases and J shed 3 bases, with 14 bases lying between them. CDR3 length equals 15 residues.